This TCR beta chain was observed in a study of T cell responses to AZD1222 COVID-19 vaccine. The sample holds one count of this clone. No antigen is known for it. V shed 0 bases and J shed 7 bases, with 6 bases lying between them. There are 11 residues in the CDR3. Germline V lookup: CDR1 GTSNPN, CDR2 SVGIG (reference sequence). Some clones are missing from TCRdb's copy, which holds only in-frame ones; the method was immunoSEQ multiplex PCR. The sample carries roughly 120,000 clones, 92% recorded once. Points from the study as a whole: Of the AZD1222 recipients, only 5 or 6 were seropositive at baseline.

The clonotype originates from an adult who received the AZD1222 COVID-19 vaccine. This chain uses TRBV30 with TRBJ1-2, with a weak D call TRBD1 (5 bases). This sample comprised peripheral blood, obtained 28 days after the second AZD1222 dose. The DNA of the CDR3 is TGTGCCTGGAGTGTTGGGGGTGGCTACACCTTC. Translating gives CAWSVGGGYTF. The full variable domain, rest sourced from reference TRBV30 and TRBJ1-2, is SQTIHQWPATLVQPVGSPLSLECTVEGTSNPNLYWYRQAAGRGLQLLFYSVGIGQISSEVPQNLSASRPQDRQFILSSKKLLLSDSGFYLCAWSVGGGYTFGSGTRLTVV.